This paragraph reports one T cell receptor (beta chain). V was pared by 5 bases and J by 0 bases, with 13 bases between. CDR3 size: 15 residues. Germline CDR1 is SGHRS and CDR2 is YFSETQ. This sample is drawn from a study of blood T cell repertoires in COVID-19. Original processing methods: Amplifying reference gene primers gave estimates of nucleated cell counts. Measured with immunoSEQ multiplex PCR; TCRdb has only the in-frame clones, and not every one. V and J calls plus clone size are reproduced from that table; the DNA served to infer D and trimming. Among about 250,000 clones listed, 75% to 85% were seen once.

J is TRBJ2-3 and V is TRBV5-1; D is possibly TRBD1 (5 bases). The sample was PBMCs or T cells enriched from blood (not recorded which). This TCR was sampled from a woman between 45 and 60 years old with acute COVID-19. The CDR3: CASRPQGTSTDTQYF. The CDR3 DNA follows: TGCGCCAGCAGACCGCAGGGAACTAGCACAGATACGCAGTATTTT. Using reference TRBV5-1 and TRBJ2-3 for the parts outside the CDR3, the full variable domain is KAGVTQTPRYLIKTRGQQVTLSCSPISGHRSVSWYQQTPGQGLQFLFEYFSETQRNKGNFPGRFSGRQFSNSRSEMNVSTLELGDSALYLCASRPQGTSTDTQYFGPGTRLTVL.